What follows is one T cell receptor beta chain and its context. CDR1 and CDR2 (germline): SQVTM, ANQGSEA. V shed 3 bases, J shed 4 bases, and the junction held 8 bases outside the gene matches. The CDR3 is 14 amino acids. These data are taken from a study of blood T cell repertoires in COVID-19. Turning to the study itself: The United States, Italy and Spain supplied acute and convalescent COVID-19 samples. PBMCs, B-cell-depleted T cells, or T cells were the source of the cDNA or gDNA that made up the material.

As originally analysed: For nucleated cells, counts were estimated from reference gene primer amplification. TCRdb keeps only in-frame clones here, not all; method: immunoSEQ multiplex PCR. V and J calls and clone size are copied from that table; D and trimming were computed from the DNA. This sample has about 260,000 clones, with over 75% found just once. The clonotype comes from a woman between 45 and 65 years old with acute or convalescent COVID-19. The chain couples TRBV29-1 to TRBJ1-2; 7 bases line up with TRBD1. The specimen sequenced was peripheral blood. This chain's CDR3 is CSVDRGGQSYGYTF. CDR3 nucleotides: TGCAGCGTTGATCGGGGGGGACAGTCCTATGGCTACACCTTC.